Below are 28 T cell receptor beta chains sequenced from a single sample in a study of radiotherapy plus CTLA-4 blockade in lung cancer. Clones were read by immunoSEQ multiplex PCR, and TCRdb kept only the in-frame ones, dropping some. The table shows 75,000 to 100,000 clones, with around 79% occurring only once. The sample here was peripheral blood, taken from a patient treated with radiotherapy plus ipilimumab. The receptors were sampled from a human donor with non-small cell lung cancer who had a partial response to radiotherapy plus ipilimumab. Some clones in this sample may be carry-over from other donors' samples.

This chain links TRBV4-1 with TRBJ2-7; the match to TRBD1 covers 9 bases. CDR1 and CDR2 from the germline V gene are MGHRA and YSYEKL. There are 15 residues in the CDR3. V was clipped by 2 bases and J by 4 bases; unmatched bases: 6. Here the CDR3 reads CASSQTGTGIYEQYF. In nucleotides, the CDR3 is TGCGCCAGCAGCCAAACTGGGACAGGGATTTACGAGCAGTACTTC.

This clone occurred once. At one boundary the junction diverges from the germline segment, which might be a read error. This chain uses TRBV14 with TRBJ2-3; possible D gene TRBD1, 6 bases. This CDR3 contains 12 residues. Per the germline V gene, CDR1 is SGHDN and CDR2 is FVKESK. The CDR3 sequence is CASSQELLYREF. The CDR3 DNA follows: TGTGCCAGCAGCCAAGAGCTTCTTTACAGGGAATTT. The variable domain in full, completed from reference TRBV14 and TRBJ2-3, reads EAGVTQFPSHSVIEKGQTVTLRCDPISGHDNLYWYRRVMGKEIKFLLHFVKESKQDESGMPNNRFLAERTGGTYSTLKVQPAELEDSGVYFCASSQELLYREFGPGTRLTVL.

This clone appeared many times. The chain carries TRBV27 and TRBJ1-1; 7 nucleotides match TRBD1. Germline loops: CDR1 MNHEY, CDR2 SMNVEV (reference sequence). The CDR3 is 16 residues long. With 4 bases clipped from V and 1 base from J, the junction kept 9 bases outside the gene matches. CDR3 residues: CASSWDPSGGNTEAFF. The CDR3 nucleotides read TGTGCCAGCAGTTGGGACCCGTCAGGGGGGAACACTGAAGCTTTCTTT.

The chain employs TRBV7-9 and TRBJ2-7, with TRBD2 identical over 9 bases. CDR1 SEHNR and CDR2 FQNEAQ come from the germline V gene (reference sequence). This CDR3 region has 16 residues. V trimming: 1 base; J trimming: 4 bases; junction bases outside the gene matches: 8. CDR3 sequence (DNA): TGTGCCAGCAGCTTAGGTTCGGGACTAGCAAGATACGAGCAGTACTTC. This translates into CASSLGSGLARYEQYF. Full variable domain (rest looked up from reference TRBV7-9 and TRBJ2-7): DTGVSQNPRHKITKRGQNVTFRCDPISEHNRLYWYRQTLGQGPEFLTYFQNEAQLEKSRLLSDRFSAERPKGSFSTLEIQRTEQGDSAMYLCASSLGSGLARYEQYFGPGTRLTVT.

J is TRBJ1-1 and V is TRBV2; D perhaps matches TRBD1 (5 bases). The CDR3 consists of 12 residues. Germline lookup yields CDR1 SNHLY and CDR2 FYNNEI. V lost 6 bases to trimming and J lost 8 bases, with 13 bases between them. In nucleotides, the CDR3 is TGTGCCAGCAGAGAGGACATAACAGAAGCTTTCTTT. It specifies CASREDITEAFF.

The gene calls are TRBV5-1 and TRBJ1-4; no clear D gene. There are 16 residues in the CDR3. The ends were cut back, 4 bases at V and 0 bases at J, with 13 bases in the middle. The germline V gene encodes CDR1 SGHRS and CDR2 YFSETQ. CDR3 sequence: CASSPRSSATNEKLFF. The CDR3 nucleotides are TGCGCCAGCAGCCCCAGGTCAAGTGCAACTAATGAAAAACTGTTTTTT.

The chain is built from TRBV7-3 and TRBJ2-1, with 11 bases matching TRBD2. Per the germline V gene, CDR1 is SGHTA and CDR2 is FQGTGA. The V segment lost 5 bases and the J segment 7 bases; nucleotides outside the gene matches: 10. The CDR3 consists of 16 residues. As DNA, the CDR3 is TGTGCCAGCAGCCGTAGCGGGGGGGCCTCATCAAATGAGCAGTTCTTC. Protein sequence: CASSRSGGASSNEQFF.

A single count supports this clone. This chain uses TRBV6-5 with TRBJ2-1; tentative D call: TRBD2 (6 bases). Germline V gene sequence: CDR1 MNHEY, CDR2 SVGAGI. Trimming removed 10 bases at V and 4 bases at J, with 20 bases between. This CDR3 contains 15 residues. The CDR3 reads CATAGSGQWYNEQFF. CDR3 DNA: TGTGCCACCGCGGGGTCGGGGCAGTGGTACAATGAGCAGTTCTTC.

CDR3 protein: CASRPTFGQGFPYGYTF. CDR3 DNA sequence: TGTGCCAGCAGGCCCACCTTCGGACAGGGCTTCCCTTATGGCTACACCTTC. The V call is TRBV28, the J call TRBJ1-2; 8 nucleotides agree with TRBD1. The CDR3 loop spans 17 amino acids. Looked up from germline, CDR1 is MDHEN and CDR2 is SYDVKM. V dropped 6 bases and J dropped 5; count of bases not matched to a gene: 17.

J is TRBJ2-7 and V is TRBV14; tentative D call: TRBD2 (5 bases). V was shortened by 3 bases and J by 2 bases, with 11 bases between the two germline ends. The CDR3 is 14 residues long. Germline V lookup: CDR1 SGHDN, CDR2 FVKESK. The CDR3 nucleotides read TGTGCCAGCAGCCAGGTACGGGGTCCCTACGAGCAGTACTTC. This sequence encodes CASSQVRGPYEQYF.

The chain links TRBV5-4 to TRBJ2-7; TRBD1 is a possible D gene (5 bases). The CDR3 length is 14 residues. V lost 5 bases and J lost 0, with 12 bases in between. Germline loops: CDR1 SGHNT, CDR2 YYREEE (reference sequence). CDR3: CASSPQESSYEQYF. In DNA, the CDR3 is TGTGCCAGCAGTCCACAGGAGAGCTCCTACGAGCAGTACTTC.

The CDR3 DNA sequence: TGTGCCAGCAGAAGAGACAATAGCAATCAGCCCCAGCATTTT. Its translation: CASRRDNSNQPQHF. V is TRBV6-5 and J is TRBJ1-5; no clear D. Between the trimmed V and J ends, which lost 6 bases and 0 bases, there was a span of 9 bases. Germline V CDR1 and CDR2: MNHEY, SVGAGI. The CDR3 totals 14 residues.

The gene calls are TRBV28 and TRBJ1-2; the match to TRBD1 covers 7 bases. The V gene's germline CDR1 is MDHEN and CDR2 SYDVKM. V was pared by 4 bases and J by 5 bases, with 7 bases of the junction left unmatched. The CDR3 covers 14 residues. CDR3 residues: CASSWGQSEYGYTF. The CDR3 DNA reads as TGTGCCAGCAGTTGGGGACAGTCAGAATATGGCTACACCTTC.

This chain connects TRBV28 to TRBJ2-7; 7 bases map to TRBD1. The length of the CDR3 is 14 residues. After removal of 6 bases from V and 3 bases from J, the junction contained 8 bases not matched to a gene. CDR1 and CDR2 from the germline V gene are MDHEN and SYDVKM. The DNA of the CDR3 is TGTGCCAGCAGCAACAGGGGTATCGTCTACGAGCAGTACTTC. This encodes CASSNRGIVYEQYF.

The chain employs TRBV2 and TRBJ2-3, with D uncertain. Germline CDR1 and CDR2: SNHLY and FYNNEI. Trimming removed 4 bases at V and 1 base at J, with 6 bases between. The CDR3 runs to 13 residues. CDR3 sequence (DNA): TGTGCCAGCAGTGTTCGAGGCACAGATACGCAGTATTTT. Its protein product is CASSVRGTDTQYF. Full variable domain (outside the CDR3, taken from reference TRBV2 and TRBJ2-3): EPEVTQTPSHQVTQMGQEVILRCVPISNHLYFYWYRQILGQKVEFLVSFYNNEISEKSEIFDDQFSVERPDGSNFTLKIRSTKLEDSAMYFCASSVRGTDTQYFGPGTRLTVL.

The chain's CDR3 is CASSEDRYGYTF. The CDR3 nucleotides read TGTGCCAGCAGCGAGGACAGATATGGCTACACCTTC. The genes are TRBV5-5 and TRBJ1-2; perhaps TRBD1 as D (6 bases). CDR1 and CDR2 from the germline V gene are SGHKS and YYEKEE (reference sequence). V was clipped by 4 bases and J by 5 bases, with 9 bases between them. CDR3 length: 12 residues. The complete variable domain, with remaining parts taken from reference TRBV5-5 and TRBJ1-2, reads DAGVTQSPTHLIKTRGQQVTLRCSPISGHKSVSWYQQVLGQGPQFIFQYYEKEERGRGNFPDRFSARQFPNYSSELNVNALLLGDSALYLCASSEDRYGYTFGSGTRLTVV.

CDR3 sequence reads: CASSYSSGSRNSPLHF. Written as DNA, the CDR3 is TGTGCCAGCAGTTACAGCTCAGGGTCGAGGAATTCACCCCTCCACTTT. The V and J genes are TRBV6-5 and TRBJ1-6; possible D gene TRBD1, 5 bases. The CDR3 loop spans 16 amino acids. V lost 2 bases and J lost 7, with 15 bases in between. Germline CDR1 and CDR2: MNHEY and SVGAGI.

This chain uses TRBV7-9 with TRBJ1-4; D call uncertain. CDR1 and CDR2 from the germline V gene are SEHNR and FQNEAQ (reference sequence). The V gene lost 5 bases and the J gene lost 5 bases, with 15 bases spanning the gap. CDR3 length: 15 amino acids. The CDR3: CASSQDGGSNEKLFF. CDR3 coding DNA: TGTGCCAGCAGCCAAGACGGCGGATCAAATGAAAAACTGTTTTTT.

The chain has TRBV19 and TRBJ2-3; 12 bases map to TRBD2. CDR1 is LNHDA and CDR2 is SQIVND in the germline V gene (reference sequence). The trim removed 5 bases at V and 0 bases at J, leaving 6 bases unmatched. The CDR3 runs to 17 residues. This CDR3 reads CASSPSGGAFSTDTQYF. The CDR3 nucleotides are TGTGCCAGTAGTCCTAGCGGGGGGGCCTTTAGCACAGATACGCAGTATTTT.

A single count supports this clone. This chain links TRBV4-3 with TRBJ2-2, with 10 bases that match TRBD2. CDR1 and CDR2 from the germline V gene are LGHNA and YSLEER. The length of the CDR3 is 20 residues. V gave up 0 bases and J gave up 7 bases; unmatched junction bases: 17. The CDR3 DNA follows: TGCGCCAGCAGCCAAGAAGCGGGGGGGCGGGTAGGGGTTAAAGACGGGGAGCTGTTTTTT. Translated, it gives CASSQEAGGRVGVKDGELFF.

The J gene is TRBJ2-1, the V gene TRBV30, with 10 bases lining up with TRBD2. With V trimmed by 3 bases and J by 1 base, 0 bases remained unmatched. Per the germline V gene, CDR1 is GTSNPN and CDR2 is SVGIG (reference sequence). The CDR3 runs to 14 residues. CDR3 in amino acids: CAWRLAGSYNEQFF. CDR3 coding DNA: TGTGCCTGGAGACTAGCGGGGTCCTACAATGAGCAGTTCTTC.

CDR3 nucleotide sequence: TGTGCCAGCAGTCCGCCATTCCGCTACGAGCAGTACTTC. Protein sequence: CASSPPFRYEQYF. This chain links TRBV28 with TRBJ2-5; no definite D call. The J call is in doubt because the DNA end fits TRBJ2-7 better. This CDR3 is 13 amino acids long. Germline V gene data show CDR1 as MDHEN and CDR2 as SYDVKM.

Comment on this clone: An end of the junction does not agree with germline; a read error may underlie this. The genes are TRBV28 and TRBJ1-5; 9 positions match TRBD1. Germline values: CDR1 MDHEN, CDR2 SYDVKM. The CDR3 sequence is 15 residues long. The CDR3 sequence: CASILSDRGNQPQHF. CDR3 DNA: TGTGCCAGCATTTTATCCGACAGGGGGAATCAGCCCCAGCATTTT.

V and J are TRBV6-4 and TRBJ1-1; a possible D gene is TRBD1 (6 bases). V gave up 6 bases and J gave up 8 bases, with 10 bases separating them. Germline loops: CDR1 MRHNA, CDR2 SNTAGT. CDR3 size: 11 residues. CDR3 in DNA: TGTGCCAGCAGGAACGACAGGGAAGCTTTCTTT. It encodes CASRNDREAFF.

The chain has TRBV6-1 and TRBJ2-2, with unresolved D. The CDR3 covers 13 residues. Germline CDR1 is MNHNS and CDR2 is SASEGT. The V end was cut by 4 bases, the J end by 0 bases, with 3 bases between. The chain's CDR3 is CASSAPNTGELFF. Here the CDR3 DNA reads TGTGCCAGCAGTGCTCCGAACACCGGGGAGCTGTTTTTT.

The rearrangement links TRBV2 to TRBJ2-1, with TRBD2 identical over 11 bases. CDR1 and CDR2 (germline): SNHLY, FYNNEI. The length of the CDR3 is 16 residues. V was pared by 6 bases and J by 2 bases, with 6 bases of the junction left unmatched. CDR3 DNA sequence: TGTGCCAGCAGGGAGGGTAGCGGGGGGGCCTACAATGAGCAGTTCTTC. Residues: CASREGSGGAYNEQFF.

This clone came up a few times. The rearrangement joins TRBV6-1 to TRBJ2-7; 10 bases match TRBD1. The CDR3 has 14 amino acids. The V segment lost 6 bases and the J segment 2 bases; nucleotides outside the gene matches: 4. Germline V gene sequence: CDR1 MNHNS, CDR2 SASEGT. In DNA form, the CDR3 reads TGTGCCAGCAGACGACAGGGGGCTACCTACGAGCAGTACTTC. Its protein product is CASRRQGATYEQYF.

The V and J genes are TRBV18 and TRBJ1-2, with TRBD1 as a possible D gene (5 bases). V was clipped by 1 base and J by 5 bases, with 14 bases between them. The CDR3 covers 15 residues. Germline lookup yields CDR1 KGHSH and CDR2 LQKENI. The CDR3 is CASSPLGLLNYGYTF. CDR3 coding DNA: TGTGCCAGCTCACCACTGGGACTCTTGAATTATGGCTACACCTTC.